The T cell receptor (beta chain) described here comes from a study of a mutant IDH1 vaccine in newly diagnosed glioma. The overall study: Vaccination started 4-6 weeks after radiotherapy alone, or with temozolomide cycles. Visit timing is recorded as week 35 for V12 and week 47 for V13.

The time point was: week 47, end of study. It was 300 ug of mutant IDH1 20-mer peptide that made up each vaccine dose, given with topical imiquimod. A single count supports this clone. Its matching antigen is unknown. TCRdb's table, derived via immunoSEQ multiplex PCR, lists solely in-frame clones and lacks some. Here the sample spans fewer than 55,000 clones, about two thirds being singletons. The sample here was peripheral blood mononuclear cells (PBMCs), taken from a glioma patient whose treatment included an IDH1 peptide vaccine. The clonotype originates from a man aged 35-49 years with glioma. Some clones in this sample may be carry-over from other donors' samples.

The CDR3 here is CASSSRTLGSYTF. CDR3 DNA sequence: TGCGCCAGCAGCTCACGGACCCTAGGGAGCTACACCTTC. This chain joins TRBV4-1 and TRBJ1-2; D unresolved. The CDR3 covers 13 residues. The germline CDR1 and CDR2 sequences are MGHRA and YSYEKL. V gave up 5 bases and J gave up 9 bases, with 16 bases separating them.